This TCR beta chain was obtained from a study of T cells after yellow fever vaccination. The germline V gene encodes CDR1 SGDLS and CDR2 YYNGEE. Trimming took 0 bases from V and 4 from J, leaving 9 bases between them. The length of the CDR3 is 14 residues. Study-wide findings and caveats: Boosting was followed by the reappearance of most primary-vaccination clones (roughly 96% CD4, roughly 90% CD8).

TCRdb processed the 5' RACE reads anew with MiXCR; each CDR3 protein has one entry. The data contain under 350,000 distinct CDR3 sequences, approximately 4% of them seen just once; the ten biggest clones take up 20% to 25%. A word on this clonotype: Its antigen is still unknown.

The sequence was collected from a man in his late teens or twenties who received the YFV17D yellow fever vaccine. The genes are TRBV9 and TRBJ2-3; D not resolved. Sample: PBMCs, taken 5 days after the yellow fever booster vaccination. In nucleotides, the CDR3 is TGTGCCAGCAGCGTAGTTGACTTCGCAGATACGCAGTATTTT. Translating gives CASSVVDFADTQYF.